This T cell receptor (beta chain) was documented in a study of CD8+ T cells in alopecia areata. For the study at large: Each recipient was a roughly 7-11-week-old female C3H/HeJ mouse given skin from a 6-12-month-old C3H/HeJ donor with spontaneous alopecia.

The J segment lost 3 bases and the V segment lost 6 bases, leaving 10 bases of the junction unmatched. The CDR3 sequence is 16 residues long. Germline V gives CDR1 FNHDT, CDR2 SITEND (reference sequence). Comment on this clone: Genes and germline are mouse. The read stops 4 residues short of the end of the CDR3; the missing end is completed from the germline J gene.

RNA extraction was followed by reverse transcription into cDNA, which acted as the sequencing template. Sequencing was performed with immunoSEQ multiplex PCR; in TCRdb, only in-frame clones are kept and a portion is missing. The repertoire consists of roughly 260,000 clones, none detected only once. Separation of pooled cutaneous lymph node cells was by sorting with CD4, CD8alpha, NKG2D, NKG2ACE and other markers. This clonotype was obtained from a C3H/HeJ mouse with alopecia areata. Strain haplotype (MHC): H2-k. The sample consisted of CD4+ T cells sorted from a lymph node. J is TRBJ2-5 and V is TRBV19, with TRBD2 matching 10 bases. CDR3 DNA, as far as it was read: TGTGCCAGCACCCCCACCCCGGGACTGGGGCAAGAC. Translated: CASTPTPGLGQD. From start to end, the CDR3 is CASTPTPGLGQDTQYF.